The clone carrying this TCR beta chain turned up a few times. Its matching antigen is unknown. The PCR template was genomic DNA. A primer set of 30 forward and 13 reverse primers amplified the CDR3. TCRdb redid the calling of the multiplex PCR reads with MiXCR, one entry per CDR3 protein. The sample gives around 300,000 distinct CDR3 sequences, roughly 50% of which show up once; about 13% is in the top ten. Each participant gave approximately 9.6 milliliters of peripheral blood. This sample is drawn from a study of type 1 and type 2 diabetes patients. Study-level information: Participants included type 1 and type 2 diabetes patients plus nondiabetic controls.

The CDR3 length is 15 residues. Trimming cost V 5 bases and J 11 bases, with 22 bases left between them. Germline loops: CDR1 SEHNR, CDR2 FQNEAQ (reference sequence). Whole-study findings and limits: Both CD4+ and CD8+ type 2 diabetes repertoires showed significantly higher diversity than type 1.

The specimen sequenced was peripheral blood mononuclear cells (PBMCs). This chain joins TRBV7-9 and TRBJ1-5; tentative D call: TRBD1 (6 bases). This TCR was recovered from a man between 18 and 35 years old with type 2 diabetes. CDR3 in amino acids: CASSNMGDIGVAQHF. The DNA of the CDR3 is TGTGCCAGCAGCAACATGGGGGACATTGGAGTAGCCCAGCATTTT. Based on the CDR3 plus reference TRBV7-9 and TRBJ1-5, the full variable domain is DTGVSQNPRHKITKRGQNVTFRCDPISEHNRLYWYRQTLGQGPEFLTYFQNEAQLEKSRLLSDRFSAERPKGSFSTLEIQRTEQGDSAMYLCASSNMGDIGVAQHFGDGTRLSIL.